This T cell receptor (beta chain) was sequenced for a study of radiotherapy plus CTLA-4 blockade in lung cancer. Focal radiation with ipilimumab CTLA-4 blockade was given to patients with chemo-refractory metastatic non-small-cell lung cancer. TCRdb keeps only in-frame clones here, not all; method: immunoSEQ multiplex PCR. The data hold about 78,000 clones, with 86% observed a single time. Notes on this clone: Its antigen is currently unknown.

V dropped 3 bases and J dropped 4 bases, with 10 bases sitting between them. CDR3 length: 14 amino acids. Germline CDR1 is SGHRS and CDR2 is YFSETQ. Study-wide results and limits: An expansion of tumor-derived TCR clones occurred in blood after radiotherapy plus ipilimumab. Per reports, early blood T cell clone dynamics, plus interferon-beta, forecast response most strongly.

The source was peripheral blood, collected from a patient treated with radiotherapy plus ipilimumab. V usage is TRBV5-1 and J usage is TRBJ2-2; TRBD1 might be the D (5 bases). This receptor was identified in a human donor with non-small cell lung cancer who had a partial response to radiotherapy plus ipilimumab. The CDR3 is CASSWAQGTGELFF. CDR3 coding DNA: TGCGCCAGCAGCTGGGCCCAGGGCACCGGGGAGCTGTTTTTT.